Presented here are 26 T cell receptor beta chains from one specimen sequenced in a study of T-cell memory formation after mild COVID-19. TCRdb used MiXCR to reprocess the 5' RACE reads, holding one entry per CDR3 protein. The sample has about 49,000 distinct CDR3 sequences; approximately 7.6% are singletons. The sequencing input was PBMCs or a T cell subset sorted from them (not recorded which). Source of these receptors: a man aged 18 to 30 who had mild COVID-19 (a few samples of this study predate the infection). Cell type and time point are not known.

This clonotype came up many times. The gene calls are TRBV28 and TRBJ1-1; a possible D gene is TRBD1 (6 bases). Germline assignment: CDR1 MDHEN and CDR2 SYDVKM. The CDR3 spans 12 residues. V was pared by 6 bases and J by 7 bases, with 12 bases between. CDR3 bases: TGTGCCAGCAGATCCAGGGGCCTTGAAGCTTTCTTT. It specifies CASRSRGLEAFF.

This chain links TRBV25-1 with TRBJ1-6; 7 positions match TRBD1. The J segment lost 8 bases and the V segment lost 5 bases, leaving 9 bases of the junction unmatched. CDR3 length equals 15 residues. The germline V gene encodes CDR1 MGHDK and CDR2 SYGVNS. The CDR3 bases are TGTGCCAGCAGTCCCGCGACAGGGTATTATTCACCCCTCCACTTT. Its translation: CASSPATGYYSPLHF.

This clonotype was counted many times. The chain uses TRBV11-2 and TRBJ2-7; a weak D match, TRBD2 (5 bases). Germline loops: CDR1 SGHAT, CDR2 FQNNGV. Trimming took off 3 bases at V and 2 bases at J, with 11 bases between the two ends. This CDR3 contains 14 residues. CDR3 coding DNA: TGTGCCAGCAGCTTCGGTTTCGGGGCCTACGAGCAGTACGTC. This translates into CASSFGFGAYEQYV.

The chain links TRBV7-2 to TRBJ2-1; D is ambiguous. Germline CDR1 is SGHTA and CDR2 is FQGNSA. There are 16 residues in the CDR3. The V gene lost 4 bases and the J gene lost 6 bases, with 19 bases spanning the gap. The CDR3 sequence is CASSSPPRQTPNEQFF. The CDR3 DNA is TGTGCCAGCAGCTCTCCCCCGCGCCAGACACCCAATGAGCAGTTCTTC.

The chain couples TRBV20-1 to TRBJ2-2; tentatively, D is TRBD2 (5 bases). The V gene's germline CDR1 is DFQATT and CDR2 SNEGSKA (reference sequence). The V end was cut by 6 bases, the J end by 7 bases, with 18 bases between. The CDR3 length is 14 residues. The CDR3 DNA sequence: TGCAGTGCCCCCATTTCGGGGTCTATCGGGGAGCTGTTTTTT. Amino acid sequence: CSAPISGSIGELFF.

This clonotype was seen ten or more times. V gene TRBV6-2 or TRBV6-3 combines with J gene TRBJ2-2, with 12 bases identical to TRBD2. Germline V lookup: CDR1 MNHEY, CDR2 SVGEGT. V shed 6 bases, J shed 5 bases, and the junction held 1 base outside the gene matches. The CDR3 consists of 14 residues. The CDR3 here is CASRTSGGTGELFF. Here the CDR3 DNA reads TGTGCCAGCAGGACTAGCGGGGGAACCGGGGAGCTGTTTTTT.

This clonotype came up a few times. The chain links TRBV7-4 to TRBJ1-5; tentatively, D is TRBD1 (5 bases). Trimming stripped 5 bases from V and 3 bases from J, with 32 bases between. The CDR3 sequence is 21 residues long. Looked up from germline, CDR1 is SGHVT and CDR2 is SQSDAQ. The CDR3 region has the DNA TGTGCCAGCAGCCCGATAGCCGGAGTAGGGGCCCATGGGGTCGACAATCAGCCCCAGCATTTT. Translated, it gives CASSPIAGVGAHGVDNQPQHF.

The chain couples TRBV20-1 to TRBJ2-5; D not resolved. Between the trimmed V and J ends, which lost 1 base and 1 base, there was a span of 10 bases. The germline CDR1 and CDR2 sequences are DFQATT and SNEGSKA (reference sequence). CDR3 length equals 14 residues. The CDR3 nucleotides are TGCAGTGCTAGAGTGTCTGTACTCCAAGAGACCCAGTACTTC. This codes for CSARVSVLQETQYF.

This clonotype was found many times. V and J are TRBV5-1 and TRBJ2-2, with 9 nucleotides matching TRBD2. CDR1 SGHRS and CDR2 YFSETQ come from the germline V gene. This CDR3 is 15 amino acids long. V was pared by 3 bases and J by 3 bases, with 3 bases of the junction left unmatched. The chain's CDR3 is CASSSTSGYTGELFF. The CDR3 DNA sequence: TGCGCCAGCAGCTCCACTAGCGGGTACACCGGGGAGCTGTTTTTT.

The chain combines TRBV7-2 with TRBJ2-5; D possibly corresponds to TRBD1 (6 bases). CDR1 is SGHTA, CDR2 FQGNSA, per germline. V lost 0 bases, J lost 4 bases, and 12 bases lay in between. The CDR3 length is 15 residues. For the CDR3, the DNA is TGTGCCAGCAGCTTAGCACAGGGATCCGGAGAGACCCAGTACTTC. This codes for CASSLAQGSGETQYF.

This clonotype turned up a few times. The rearrangement uses TRBV7-2 and TRBJ1-5, with TRBD1 as a possible D gene (6 bases). Germline-derived CDR1 and CDR2 are SGHTA and FQGNSA. The V end lost 5 bases, the J end lost 5 bases, and 10 bases lay between the germline ends. The CDR3 is 13 amino acids. CDR3 protein: CASSVDRDQPQHF. The CDR3 DNA reads TGTGCCAGCAGCGTGGACAGAGATCAGCCCCAGCATTTT.

This clonotype was found many times. The chain uses TRBV7-2 and TRBJ2-3; TRBD2 matches 9 bases. V lost 1 base and J lost 5; bases outside the gene matches: 4. The germline CDR1 and CDR2 sequences are SGHTA and FQGNSA. This CDR3 is built from 15 residues. This chain's CDR3 is CASSLGGGVGDTQYF. In DNA form, the CDR3 reads TGTGCCAGCAGCTTAGGCGGGGGGGTAGGAGATACGCAGTATTTT.

There are many counts of this clonotype. The gene calls are TRBV7-6 and TRBJ2-1; perhaps TRBD2 as D (7 bases). This CDR3 has 17 amino acids. CDR1 and CDR2 (germline): SGHVS, FNYEAQ. With 5 bases removed from V and 0 bases from J, the gap between germline ends came to 17 bases. The CDR3 here is CASSPSWGGNSYNEQFF. CDR3 sequence (DNA): TGTGCCAGCAGCCCGTCCTGGGGGGGCAACTCCTACAATGAGCAGTTCTTC.

This clonotype was counted a few times. This sequence joins TRBV5-1 and TRBJ2-5, with a possible D match to TRBD1 (6 bases). This CDR3 has 14 amino acids. The germline gives CDR1 SGHRS, CDR2 YFSETQ. Trimming left V 6 bases short and J 9 bases short, with 21 bases between. The CDR3 is CASTAGQTRGSQYF. The CDR3 coding sequence is TGCGCCAGCACCGCAGGACAGACCCGAGGGTCCCAGTACTTC.

This clonotype qualifies as medium-sized (0.01 to 0.1%). This chain uses TRBV7-2 with TRBJ2-5; no reliable D call. The CDR3 is 12 residues long. The germline V and J ends were trimmed by 2 bases and 8 bases, with 9 bases remaining between them. From germline, CDR1 is SGHTA and CDR2 FQGNSA. The CDR3: CASSLLRSTQYF. CDR3 in DNA: TGTGCCAGCAGCTTATTAAGATCCACCCAGTACTTC. The full variable domain, rest sourced from reference TRBV7-2 and TRBJ2-5, is GAGVSQSPSNKVTEKGKDVELRCDPISGHTALYWYRQSLGQGLEFLIYFQGNSAPDKSGLPSDRFSAERTGGSVSTLTIQRTQQEDSAVYLCASSLLRSTQYFGPGTRLLVL.

A note on this clonotype: Compared with germline, one end of the junction differs, possibly owing to a read error. The chain recombines TRBV7-6 with TRBJ1-5, with D uncertain. The CDR3 length is 12 residues. CDR1 and CDR2 from the germline V gene are SGHVS and FNYEAQ. Here the CDR3 reads CARSLSQGPQHF. Here the CDR3 DNA reads TGTGCCAGAAGCTTAAGTCAAGGGCCCCAGCATTTT.

The J gene is TRBJ1-4, the V gene TRBV5-1; no clear D. The CDR3 spans 13 residues. The germline V and J ends were trimmed by 4 bases and 4 bases, with 8 bases remaining between them. In germline, CDR1 is SGHRS, CDR2 YFSETQ. CDR3 nucleotides: TGCGCCAGCAGCGTGGCAGTTAATGAAAAACTGTTTTTT. Translation: CASSVAVNEKLFF.

The chain has TRBV20-1 and TRBJ2-4; 12 bases agree with TRBD2. In germline, CDR1 is DFQATT, CDR2 SNEGSKA (reference sequence). The junction had 3 bases not matched to a gene; V was cut back by 3 bases and J by 0 bases. This CDR3 is built from 16 residues. CDR3 DNA: TGCAGTGCTAGGGGACTAGCGGGCCTAGCCAAAAACATTCAGTACTTC. It is translated as CSARGLAGLAKNIQYF.

There are many counts of this clonotype. The CDR3 bases are TGTGCCAGCAGCTTAGAGTTCCGGGGCTCAGATACGCAGTATTTT. Translating it yields CASSLEFRGSDTQYF. This chain uses TRBV7-3 with TRBJ2-3; TRBD1 or TRBD2 may be the D gene (5 bases each). V was shortened by 2 bases and J by 4 bases, with 13 bases between the two germline ends. CDR1 and CDR2 (germline): SGHTA, FQGTGA. This CDR3 is 15 amino acids long.

This chain links TRBV7-2 with TRBJ2-6; D ambiguous. Trimming took off 5 bases at V and 4 bases at J, with 12 bases between the two ends. This CDR3 has 15 amino acids. Germline-derived CDR1 and CDR2 are SGHTA and FQGNSA. Written as DNA, the CDR3 is TGTGCCAGCAGCCAAGTGGGTACCGGGGCCAACGTCCTGACTTTC. Translation: CASSQVGTGANVLTF.

The V and J genes are TRBV15 and TRBJ1-2; TRBD1 aligns across 7 bases. The CDR3 is made up of 12 amino acids. The V gene end was trimmed by 5 bases and the J gene end by 5 bases; junction bases not matched to a gene: 2. Germline V gene data show CDR1 as LNHNV and CDR2 as YYDKDF (reference sequence). The CDR3: CATSRQGYGYTF. Written as DNA, the CDR3 is TGTGCCACCAGCCGACAGGGTTATGGCTACACCTTC.

The V call is TRBV10-3, the J call TRBJ1-2; TRBD1 might be the D (6 bases). The CDR3 is made up of 15 amino acids. The V gene lost 7 bases and the J gene lost 4 bases, with 19 bases spanning the gap. Germline CDR1 reads ENHRY; CDR2 reads SYGVKD. CDR3 in amino acids: CAIKDPRGGLYGYTF. The CDR3 region has the DNA TGTGCCATCAAAGACCCCAGGGGAGGCCTCTATGGCTACACCTTC.

This clonotype was found a few times. This sequence joins TRBV9 and TRBJ1-1; 8 nucleotides line up with TRBD1. CDR1 is SGDLS, CDR2 YYNGEE, per germline. CDR3 size: 14 residues. The V gene end was trimmed by 2 bases and the J gene end by 1 base; junction bases not matched to a gene: 1. This CDR3 is CASSVTGGNTEAFF. In nucleotides, the CDR3 is TGTGCCAGCAGCGTCACAGGGGGGAACACTGAAGCTTTCTTT. Filled out from reference TRBV9 and TRBJ1-1, the complete variable domain reads DSGVTQTPKHLITATGQRVTLRCSPRSGDLSVYWYQQSLDQGLQFLIQYYNGEERAKGNILERFSAQQFPDLHSELNLSSLELGDSALYFCASSVTGGNTEAFFGQGTRLTVV.

This clonotype was observed at least ten times. The gene calls are TRBV7-2 and TRBJ2-1; D not resolved. Trimming removed 0 bases from V and 8 bases from J, with 11 bases in between. The germline gives CDR1 SGHTA, CDR2 FQGNSA. CDR3 length: 14 residues. This chain's CDR3 is CASSLAPLGYEQFF. As DNA, the CDR3 is TGTGCCAGCAGCTTAGCGCCGTTGGGATATGAGCAGTTCTTC. Looking up the rest from reference TRBV7-2 and TRBJ2-1 gives the full variable domain: GAGVSQSPSNKVTEKGKDVELRCDPISGHTALYWYRQSLGQGLEFLIYFQGNSAPDKSGLPSDRFSAERTGGSVSTLTIQRTQQEDSAVYLCASSLAPLGYEQFFGPGTRLTVL.

Many counts were recorded for this clonotype. CDR3 amino acids: CASSLYGGEQYF. The CDR3 DNA follows: TGTGCCAGCAGCTTATACGGGGGAGAGCAGTACTTC. This chain connects TRBV7-2 to TRBJ2-7; weak D call: TRBD2 (6 bases). This CDR3 contains 12 residues. In germline, CDR1 is SGHTA, CDR2 FQGNSA. Between the trimmed V and J ends, which lost 2 bases and 7 bases, there was a span of 9 bases.

The V call is TRBV6-5, the J call TRBJ1-2; D remains unclear. The CDR3 loop spans 13 amino acids. The germline gives CDR1 MNHEY, CDR2 SVGAGI. V was pared by 2 bases and J by 2 bases, with 6 bases between. Written as DNA, the CDR3 is TGTGCCAGCAGTTACGACGGGAACTATGGCTACACCTTC. It codes for CASSYDGNYGYTF.